The T cell receptor (beta chain) under discussion was sequenced for a study of T cell responses to AZD1222 COVID-19 vaccine. Profiled with immunoSEQ multiplex PCR; TCRdb holds only in-frame clones, not every one. The sample has around 44,000 clones, 86% seen once. Per the germline V gene, CDR1 is LGHNA and CDR2 is YSLEER. V shed 4 bases and J shed 0 bases, with 13 bases lying between them. The CDR3 has 15 amino acids. In the case of this clone: Its antigen is still unknown.

Study conclusions and caveats: Sampling captured repertoires only after the peak T cell response. Researchers report vaccine-associated CD4 TCRs spanning spike, with dominance at 160-218 and 743-854.

The sequencing here drew on peripheral blood, taken 28 days after the second AZD1222 dose. The J gene is TRBJ2-7, the V gene TRBV4-3, with TRBD2 as a possible D gene (6 bases). The clonotype originates from an adult who received the AZD1222 COVID-19 vaccine. CDR3 sequence: CASSLQGLGSYEQYF. The DNA for the CDR3 is TGCGCCAGCAGCCTCCAGGGACTGGGCTCCTACGAGCAGTACTTC.